This is a list of T cell receptor beta chains from one sample in a study of blood T cells in healthy people across ages. A single record per CDR3 protein comes from TCRdb applying MiXCR to the 5' RACE reads. Of more than 900,000 distinct CDR3 sequences in the sample, roughly 24% are singletons; the top ten hold approximately 0.79%. The data also belong to a second study, concerning T cells of mothers and their children.

Sequencing input: blood. These receptors originate from a girl aged 2-10 years in good health. Each CDR3 is given with its conserved first and last residue. Fields, in order: D gene, clone size, J gene, V gene, CDR3 DNA, CDR3 protein. D genes are given only for firm matches. Only part of the rows carry a size: once, few, many, or a class if the clone is expanded.

>TRBD1|few|TRBJ1-6|TRBV6-6
TGTGCCAGCAGCCTTTCGGGACAGATGAATTCACCCCTCCACTTT
CASSLSGQMNSPLHF
>-|-|TRBJ2-1|TRBV2
TGTGCCAGCAGTGGGCCCCGAGGTGAGCAGTTCTTC
CASSGPRGEQFF
>-|-|TRBJ1-4|TRBV7-2
TGTGCCAGCAGCTTCGCTGACCGCGCTCAACTGTTTTTT
CASSFADRAQLFF
>TRBD1|-|TRBJ2-7|TRBV19
TGTGCCAGTCAGGACAGGGATTCGTACGAGCAGTACTTC
CASQDRDSYEQYF
>TRBD1|few|TRBJ2-3|TRBV6-1
TGTGCCAGCAAAACCGGGACAGGGAGTGGGAATTTT
CASKTGTGSGNF
>TRBD2|few|TRBJ2-1|TRBV2
TGTGCCAGCAGTGAGACTAGCGGGAGGGCGCGAAGGCGGAATGAGCAGTTCTTC
CASSETSGRARRRNEQFF
>-|-|TRBJ2-1|TRBV3-1
TGTGCCAGCAGCCAAGGAATTACTCGACTATACAATGAGCAGTTCTTC
CASSQGITRLYNEQFF
>-|few|TRBJ1-1|TRBV20-1
TGCAGTGCTCAGGTCACTCCTTTTGAAGCTTTCTTT
CSAQVTPFEAFF
>TRBD1|-|TRBJ1-4|TRBV12-3/TRBV12-4
TGTGCCAGCAGCACCGGGACAGGGGGCTTTGGACTGTTTTTT
CASSTGTGGFGLFF
>-|-|TRBJ1-2|TRBV20-1
TGCAGTGCTCCCCAGGGGATGGGCGGCTACACCTTC
CSAPQGMGGYTF
>-|-|TRBJ2-6|TRBV28
TGTGCCAGCAGTTTTGGGCAGGTCCTTGGGGGGGCCAACGTCCTGACTTTC
CASSFGQVLGGANVLTF
>TRBD2|few|TRBJ2-5|TRBV28
TGTGCCAGCAAACTGGGACTAGCGGGACTCCAAGAGACCCAGTACTTC
CASKLGLAGLQETQYF
>-|few|TRBJ2-1|TRBV4-2
TGTGCCAGCAGCCAGAGGGTTCTTTCCAGCCACGGTGAGCAGTTCTTC
CASSQRVLSSHGEQFF
>-|few|TRBJ2-7|TRBV7-2
TGTGCCAGCAGCTGGGGCGCCCGGACCTACGAGCAGTACTTC
CASSWGARTYEQYF
>-|few|TRBJ2-6|TRBV11-2
TGTGCCAGCAACCCAGGGACCGGGGCCAACGTCCTGACTTTC
CASNPGTGANVLTF
>-|-|TRBJ1-6|TRBV4-1
TGCGCCAGCAGCCAAGAGCAGGTCGAAGGATGGCCCCTCCACTTT
CASSQEQVEGWPLHF
>-|-|TRBJ2-1|TRBV7-9
TGTGCCAGCAGCCCCCCGGGGAACAATGAGCAGTTCTTC
CASSPPGNNEQFF
>-|few|TRBJ2-1|TRBV7-2
TGTGCCAGCAGCTTCGACGGCCAGATCTACAATGAGCAGTTCTTC
CASSFDGQIYNEQFF
>TRBD2|few|TRBJ2-1|TRBV29-1
TGCAGCTTTCGGGGGGGGCCGATTATCAATGAGCAGTTCTTC
CSFRGGPIINEQFF
>TRBD1|few|TRBJ2-4|TRBV7-2
TGTGCCAGCAGCCCACAGGGGGCCGAGCGAATTCAGTACTTC
CASSPQGAERIQYF
>-|many|TRBJ1-5|TRBV9
TGTGCCAGCAGCGTAGAGGGGGAGAGGGATCAGCCCCAGCATTTT
CASSVEGERDQPQHF